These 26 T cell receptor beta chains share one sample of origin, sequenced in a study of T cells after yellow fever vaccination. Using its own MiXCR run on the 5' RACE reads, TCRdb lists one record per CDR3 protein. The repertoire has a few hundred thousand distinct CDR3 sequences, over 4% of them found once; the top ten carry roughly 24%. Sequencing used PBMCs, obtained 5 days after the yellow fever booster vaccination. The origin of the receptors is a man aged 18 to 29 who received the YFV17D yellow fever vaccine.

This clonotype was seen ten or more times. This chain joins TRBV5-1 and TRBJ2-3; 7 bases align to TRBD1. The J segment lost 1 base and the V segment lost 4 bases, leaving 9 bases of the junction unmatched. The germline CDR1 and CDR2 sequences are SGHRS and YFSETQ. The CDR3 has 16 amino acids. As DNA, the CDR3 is TGCGCCAGCAGCGTGACAGGGAACGGGGGCACAGATACGCAGTATTTT. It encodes CASSVTGNGGTDTQYF.

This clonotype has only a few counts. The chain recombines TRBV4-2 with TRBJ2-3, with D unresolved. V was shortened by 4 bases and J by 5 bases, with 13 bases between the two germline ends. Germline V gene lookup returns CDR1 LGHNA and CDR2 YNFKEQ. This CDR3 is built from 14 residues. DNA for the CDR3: TGTGCCAGCAGCCCCGACCGTCTTAAAGATACGCAGTATTTT. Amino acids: CASSPDRLKDTQYF.

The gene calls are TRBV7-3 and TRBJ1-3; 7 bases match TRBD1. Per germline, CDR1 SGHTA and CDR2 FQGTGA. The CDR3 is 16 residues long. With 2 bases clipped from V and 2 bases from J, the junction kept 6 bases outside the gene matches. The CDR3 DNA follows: TGTGCCAGCAGCTTATCGGTCAGGGGGACTGGAAACACCATATATTTT. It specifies CASSLSVRGTGNTIYF.

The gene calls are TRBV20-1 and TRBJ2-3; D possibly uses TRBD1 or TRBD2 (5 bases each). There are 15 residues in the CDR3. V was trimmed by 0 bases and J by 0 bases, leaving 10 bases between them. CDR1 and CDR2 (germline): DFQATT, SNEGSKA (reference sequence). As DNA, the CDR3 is TGCAGTGCTAGAGACCGGGACCGGAGCACAGATACGCAGTATTTT. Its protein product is CSARDRDRSTDTQYF.

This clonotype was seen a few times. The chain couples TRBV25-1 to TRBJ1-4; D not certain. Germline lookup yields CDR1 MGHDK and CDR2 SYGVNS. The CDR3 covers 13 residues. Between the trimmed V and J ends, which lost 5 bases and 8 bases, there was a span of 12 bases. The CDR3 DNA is TGTGCCAGCAGTCGGGAAGTTGGGGAAAAACTGTTTTTT. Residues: CASSREVGEKLFF.

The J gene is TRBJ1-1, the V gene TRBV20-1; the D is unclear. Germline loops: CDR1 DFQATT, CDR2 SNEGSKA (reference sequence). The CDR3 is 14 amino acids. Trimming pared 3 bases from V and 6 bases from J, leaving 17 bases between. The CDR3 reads CSASPASGGPEAFF. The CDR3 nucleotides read TGCAGTGCTAGTCCTGCCTCGGGCGGGCCTGAAGCTTTCTTT.

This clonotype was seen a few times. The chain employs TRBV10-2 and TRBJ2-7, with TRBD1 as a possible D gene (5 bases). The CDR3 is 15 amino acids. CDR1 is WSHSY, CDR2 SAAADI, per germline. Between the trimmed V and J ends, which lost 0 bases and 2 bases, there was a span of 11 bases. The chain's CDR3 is CASSESSGITYEQYF. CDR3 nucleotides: TGCGCCAGCAGTGAGTCGTCAGGGATTACCTACGAGCAGTACTTC.

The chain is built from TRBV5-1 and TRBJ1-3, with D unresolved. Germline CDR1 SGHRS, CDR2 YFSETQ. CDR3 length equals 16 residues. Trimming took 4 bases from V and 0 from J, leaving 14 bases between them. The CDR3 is CASSPILADSGNTIYF. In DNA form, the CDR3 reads TGCGCCAGCAGCCCGATATTGGCTGACTCTGGAAACACCATATATTTT. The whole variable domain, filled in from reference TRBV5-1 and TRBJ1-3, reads KAGVTQTPRYLIKTRGQQVTLSCSPISGHRSVSWYQQTPGQGLQFLFEYFSETQRNKGNFPGRFSGRQFSNSRSEMNVSTLELGDSALYLCASSPILADSGNTIYFGEGSWLTVV.

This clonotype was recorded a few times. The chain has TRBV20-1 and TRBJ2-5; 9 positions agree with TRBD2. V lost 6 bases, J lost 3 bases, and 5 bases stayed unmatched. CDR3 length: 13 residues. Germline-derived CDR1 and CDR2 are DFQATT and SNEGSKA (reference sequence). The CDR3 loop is CSAVIAGEETQYF. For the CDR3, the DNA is TGCAGTGCCGTAATAGCGGGGGAAGAGACCCAGTACTTC.

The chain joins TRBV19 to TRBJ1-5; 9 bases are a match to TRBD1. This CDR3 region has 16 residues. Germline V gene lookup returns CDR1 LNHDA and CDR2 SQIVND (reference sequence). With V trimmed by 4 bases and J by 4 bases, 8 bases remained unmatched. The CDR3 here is CASSRRRDRENQPQHF. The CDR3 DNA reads TGTGCCAGTAGTAGGCGACGGGACAGGGAGAATCAGCCCCAGCATTTT. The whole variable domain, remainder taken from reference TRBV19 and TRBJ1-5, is DGGITQSPKYLFRKEGQNVTLSCEQNLNHDAMYWYRQDPGQGLRLIYYSQIVNDFQKGDIAEGYSVSREKKESFPLTVTSAQKNPTAFYLCASSRRRDRENQPQHFGDGTRLSIL.

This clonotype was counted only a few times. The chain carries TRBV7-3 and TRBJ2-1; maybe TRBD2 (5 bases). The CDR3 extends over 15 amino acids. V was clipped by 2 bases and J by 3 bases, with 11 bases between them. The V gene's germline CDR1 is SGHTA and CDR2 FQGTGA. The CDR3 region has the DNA TGTGCCAGCAGCTTAGCTGGACTGGTCTACAATGAGCAGTTCTTC. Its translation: CASSLAGLVYNEQFF.

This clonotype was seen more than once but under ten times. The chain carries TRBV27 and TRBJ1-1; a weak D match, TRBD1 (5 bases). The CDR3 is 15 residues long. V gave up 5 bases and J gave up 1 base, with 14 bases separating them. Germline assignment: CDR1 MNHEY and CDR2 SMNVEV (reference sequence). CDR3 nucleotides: TGTGCCAGCAGTGCCGGCGGGGGGACGAACACTGAAGCTTTCTTT. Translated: CASSAGGGTNTEAFF.

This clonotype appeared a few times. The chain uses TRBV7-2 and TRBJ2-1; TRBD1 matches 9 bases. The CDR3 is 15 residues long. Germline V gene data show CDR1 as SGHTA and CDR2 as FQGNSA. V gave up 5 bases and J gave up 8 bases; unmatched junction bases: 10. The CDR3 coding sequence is TGTGCCAGCAGCCGTAAACGGACAGGGGCGGATGAGCAGTTCTTC. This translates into CASSRKRTGADEQFF. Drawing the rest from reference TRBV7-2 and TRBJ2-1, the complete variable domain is GAGVSQSPSNKVTEKGKDVELRCDPISGHTALYWYRQSLGQGLEFLIYFQGNSAPDKSGLPSDRFSAERTGGSVSTLTIQRTQQEDSAVYLCASSRKRTGADEQFFGPGTRLTVL.

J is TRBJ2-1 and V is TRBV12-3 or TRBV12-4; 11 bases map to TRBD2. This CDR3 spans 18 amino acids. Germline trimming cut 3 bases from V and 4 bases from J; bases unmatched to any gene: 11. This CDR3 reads CASSLSLAGGKSYNEQFF. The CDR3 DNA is TGTGCCAGCAGTTTGTCGCTAGCGGGGGGAAAATCGTACAATGAGCAGTTCTTC.

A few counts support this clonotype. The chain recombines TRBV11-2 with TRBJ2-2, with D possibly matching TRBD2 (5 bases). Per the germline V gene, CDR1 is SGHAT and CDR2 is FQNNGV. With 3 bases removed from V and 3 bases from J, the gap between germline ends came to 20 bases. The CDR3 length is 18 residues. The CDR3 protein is CASSFRLLGSGHTGELFF. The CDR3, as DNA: TGTGCCAGCAGCTTTCGACTCCTGGGCAGCGGTCACACCGGGGAGCTGTTTTTT.

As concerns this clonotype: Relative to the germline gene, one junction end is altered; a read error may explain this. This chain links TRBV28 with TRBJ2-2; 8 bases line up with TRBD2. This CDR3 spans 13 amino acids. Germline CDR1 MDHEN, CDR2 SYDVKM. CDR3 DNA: TGTGCTTTAGCGGGGACGAACACCGGGGAGCTGTATTTT. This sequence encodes CALAGTNTGELYF.

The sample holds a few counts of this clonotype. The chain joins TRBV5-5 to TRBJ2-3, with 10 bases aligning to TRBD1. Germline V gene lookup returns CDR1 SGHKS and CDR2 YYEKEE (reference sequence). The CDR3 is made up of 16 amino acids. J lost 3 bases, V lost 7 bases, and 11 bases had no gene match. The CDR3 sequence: CASPTPGQGITDTQYF. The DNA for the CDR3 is TGTGCCAGCCCCACCCCGGGACAGGGGATTACAGATACGCAGTATTTT.

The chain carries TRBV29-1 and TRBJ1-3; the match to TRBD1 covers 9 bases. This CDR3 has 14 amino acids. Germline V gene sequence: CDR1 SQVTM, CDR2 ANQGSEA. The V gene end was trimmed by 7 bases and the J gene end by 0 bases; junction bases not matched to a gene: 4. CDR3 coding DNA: TGCAGCGGACAGGGGGGAAACTCTGGAAACACCATATATTTT. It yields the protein CSGQGGNSGNTIYF.

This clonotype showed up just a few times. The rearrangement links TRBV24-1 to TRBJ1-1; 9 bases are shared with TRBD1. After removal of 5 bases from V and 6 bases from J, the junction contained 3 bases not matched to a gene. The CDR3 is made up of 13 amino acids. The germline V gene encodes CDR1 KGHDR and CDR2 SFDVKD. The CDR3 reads CATSAGQGPEAFF. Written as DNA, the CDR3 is TGTGCCACCAGTGCGGGACAGGGCCCTGAAGCTTTCTTT.

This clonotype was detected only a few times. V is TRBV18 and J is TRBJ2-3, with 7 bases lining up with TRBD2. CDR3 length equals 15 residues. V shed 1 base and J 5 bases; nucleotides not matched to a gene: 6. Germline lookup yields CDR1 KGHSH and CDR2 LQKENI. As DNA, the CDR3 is TGTGCCAGCTCACCACAGCGGGGATCCGAAGATACGCAGTATTTT. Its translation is CASSPQRGSEDTQYF.

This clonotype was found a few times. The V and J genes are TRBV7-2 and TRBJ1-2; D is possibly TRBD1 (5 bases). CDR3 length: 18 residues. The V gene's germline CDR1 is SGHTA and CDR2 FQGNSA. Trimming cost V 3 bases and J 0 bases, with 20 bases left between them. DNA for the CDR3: TGTGCCAGCAGCTTCCTGAGTTGGGGGAGGGGAGCTAACTATGGCTACACCTTC. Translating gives CASSFLSWGRGANYGYTF.

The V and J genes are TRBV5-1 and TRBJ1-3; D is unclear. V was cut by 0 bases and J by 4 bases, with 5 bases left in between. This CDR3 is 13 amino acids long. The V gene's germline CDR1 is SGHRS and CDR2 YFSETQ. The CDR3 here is CASSLAVGNTIYF. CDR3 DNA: TGCGCCAGCAGCTTGGCCGTGGGAAACACCATATATTTT.

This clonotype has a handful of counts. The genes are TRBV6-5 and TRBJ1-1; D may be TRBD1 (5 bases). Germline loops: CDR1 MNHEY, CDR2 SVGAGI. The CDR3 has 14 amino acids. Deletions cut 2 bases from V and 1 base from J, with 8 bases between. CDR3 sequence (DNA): TGTGCCAGCAGTTACCCTGGACAGAACACTGAAGCTTTCTTT. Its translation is CASSYPGQNTEAFF.

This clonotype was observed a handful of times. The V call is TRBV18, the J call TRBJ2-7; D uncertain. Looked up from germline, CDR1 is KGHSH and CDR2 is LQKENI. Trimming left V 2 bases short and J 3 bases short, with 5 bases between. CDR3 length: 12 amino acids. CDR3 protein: CASSPDLYEQYV. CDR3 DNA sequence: TGTGCCAGCTCACCAGACCTCTACGAGCAGTACGTC.

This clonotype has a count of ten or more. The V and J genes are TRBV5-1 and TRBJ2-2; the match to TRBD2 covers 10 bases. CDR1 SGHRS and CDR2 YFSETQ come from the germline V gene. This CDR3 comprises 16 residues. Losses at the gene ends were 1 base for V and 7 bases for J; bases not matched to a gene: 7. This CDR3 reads CASSLPLAGDFGELFF. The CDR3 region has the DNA TGCGCCAGCAGCTTGCCCCTAGCGGGGGACTTCGGGGAGCTGTTTTTT.

The CDR3 reads CASSFTRQGSYEQYF. CDR3 nucleotide sequence: TGCGCCAGCAGCTTCACGAGACAGGGGTCCTACGAGCAGTACTTC. The rearrangement joins TRBV5-1 to TRBJ2-7, with TRBD1 matching 8 bases. The CDR3 contains 15 residues. Trimming cost V 2 bases and J 1 base; bases outside gene matches: 5. Germline CDR1 reads SGHRS; CDR2 reads YFSETQ.